This T cell receptor beta chain was identified during a study of blood T cells in healthy people across ages. Whole-study results and caveats: Greater diversity and more naive CD4+ cells were seen in long-lived donors than in aged donors. Diversity estimates from one million T cells were considered underestimates.

The ends lost 6 bases at V and 3 bases at J; junction bases unmatched: 4. In germline, CDR1 is MNHEY, CDR2 SVGEGT. CDR3 length: 14 residues. Of note for this clonotype: What it recognizes is unknown.

The second PCR ran about 6 to 11 cycles with a sample-barcoded 5' primer and J-beta primers. TCRdb reanalysed the 5' RACE reads using MiXCR and keeps one entry per CDR3 protein. The sample records just under 750,000 distinct CDR3 sequences, 22% being singletons. Donors each provided 8 to 10 milliliters of peripheral blood. The genes are TRBV6-2 or TRBV6-3 and TRBJ1-3, with 8 bases identical to TRBD1. This sequence was found in a man aged 70-80 years in good health. Sequenced: blood. The CDR3 protein is CASSRTGFGNTIYF. DNA for the CDR3: TGTGCCAGCAGCAGGACAGGGTTTGGAAACACCATATATTTT.